This T cell receptor (beta chain) was obtained from a study of T cells in Graves' hyperthyroidism and ophthalmopathy. Among the patients, aged 18 to 65, hyperthyroidism was newly diagnosed and had lasted under 2 months. Pregnant or lactating patients were excluded, as were those with uncontrolled infection or other autoimmune disease. Diagnostic decisions used clinical symptoms, serum thyroxine and TRAb, thyroid ultrasound and orbital computed tomography. From RNA transcripts, TCR beta CDR3 regions were amplified. First-round RT-PCR targeting the TCR CDR3 was performed with the HTBI primer set. TCRdb used MiXCR to reprocess the multiplex PCR reads, holding one entry per CDR3 protein. Found here are hundreds of thousands of distinct CDR3 sequences, roughly 40% of them singletons; the top ten hold approximately 10%. Study-wide results and caveats: Blood shared most expanded thyroid clonotypes above 0.001.

Notes on this clonotype: What it recognizes is unknown.

With 1 base removed from V and 6 bases from J, the gap between germline ends came to 10 bases. The germline V gene has CDR1 LGHDT and CDR2 YNNKEL (reference sequence). The CDR3 runs to 13 residues. This sequence originates from a man younger than 35 with Graves' hyperthyroidism. This chain joins TRBV3-1 and TRBJ2-7; maybe TRBD2 (5 bases). Sequenced sample: blood. The CDR3 is CASSQGKRTEQYF. The CDR3 DNA follows: TGTGCCAGCAGCCAAGGGAAGCGGACCGAGCAGTACTTC.